The 20 T cell receptor beta chains below all came from one sample that was sequenced in a study of T cell changes during pregnancy in multiple sclerosis. The assay was immunoSEQ multiplex PCR, and TCRdb's table has in-frame clones only and misses some. The sample holds under 45,000 clones; approximately 96% are singletons and the top ten take about 0.92%. The starting material was peripheral blood, obtained in the second trimester of pregnancy. The receptor source for this set is a female donor with multiple sclerosis, enrolled in a pregnancy study.

The rearrangement joins TRBV5-1 to TRBJ2-2; 15 bases match TRBD2. The CDR3 spans 16 residues. Per germline, CDR1 SGHRS and CDR2 YFSETQ. V lost 4 bases and J lost 6; bases outside the gene matches: 4. CDR3: CASSEGLAGGAGELFF. The CDR3 DNA is TGCGCCAGCAGCGAGGGACTAGCGGGAGGCGCCGGGGAGCTGTTTTTT.

DNA for the CDR3: TGTGCCAGCTCTGGCCTGGGAGGGACGAACACTGAAGCTTTCTTT. This sequence encodes CASSGLGGTNTEAFF. The chain uses TRBV6-1 and TRBJ1-1, with D perhaps matching TRBD1 (5 bases). CDR3 length: 15 amino acids. V shed 8 bases and J shed 1 base, with 17 bases lying between them. Looked up from germline, CDR1 is MNHNS and CDR2 is SASEGT.

CDR3: CASSPQGYEQYF. CDR3 DNA: TGTGCCAGTAGTCCACAGGGCTACGAGCAGTACTTC. The V call is TRBV19, the J call TRBJ2-7; tentative D call: TRBD1 (6 bases). The V end was cut by 5 bases, the J end by 3 bases, with 8 bases between. The CDR3 extends over 12 amino acids. Per germline, CDR1 LNHDA and CDR2 SQIVND (reference sequence).

V usage is TRBV6-5 and J usage is TRBJ2-7, with 12 bases lining up with TRBD2. Trimming cost V 7 bases and J 9 bases; bases outside gene matches: 10. Per germline, CDR1 MNHEY and CDR2 SVGAGI. The CDR3 length is 14 residues. The CDR3 bases are TGTGCCAGCACTCCGACTAGCGGGGGAGATTTGCAGTACTTC. This codes for CASTPTSGGDLQYF.

A single count supports this clone. The chain joins TRBV2 to TRBJ1-1; TRBD1 matches 11 bases. Germline V CDR1 and CDR2: SNHLY, FYNNEI. The ends lost 8 bases at V and 3 bases at J; junction bases unmatched: 2. CDR3 length: 13 residues. CDR3 sequence (DNA): TGTGCCAGCGGGGACAGGGGGGACACTGAAGCTTTCTTT. This sequence encodes CASGDRGDTEAFF.

The chain uses TRBV6-1 and TRBJ1-2, with a possible D match to TRBD1 (5 bases). The germline V and J ends were trimmed by 3 bases and 4 bases, with 15 bases remaining between them. Germline assignment: CDR1 MNHNS and CDR2 SASEGT. This CDR3 spans 15 amino acids. The CDR3 is CASSEGFTGTYGYTF. The CDR3 bases are TGTGCCAGCAGTGAGGGCTTTACAGGCACCTATGGCTACACCTTC.

This chain joins TRBV9 and TRBJ2-3, with 7 positions matching TRBD1. The CDR3 has 16 amino acids. Germline V CDR1 and CDR2: SGDLS, YYNGEE. J was trimmed by 2 bases and V by 3 bases; bases with no gene match: 9. This chain's CDR3 is CASSAFDRVYTDTQYF. The CDR3 DNA reads as TGTGCCAGCAGCGCATTCGACAGGGTTTACACAGATACGCAGTATTTT.

This sequence joins TRBV10-3 and TRBJ1-2, with D tentatively TRBD1 (5 bases). Trimming cost V 3 bases and J 8 bases, with 13 bases left between them. Germline values: CDR1 ENHRY, CDR2 SYGVKD. CDR3 length: 13 residues. The chain's CDR3 is CAISDVGAGGYTF. The CDR3 DNA is TGTGCCATCAGTGACGTCGGGGCGGGAGGCTACACCTTC.

The chain combines TRBV6-5 with TRBJ1-2; 7 bases are shared with TRBD1. The CDR3 runs to 16 residues. Germline V lookup: CDR1 MNHEY, CDR2 SVGAGI. Trimming took 4 bases from V and 5 from J; bases not matched to a gene: 13. The DNA of the CDR3 is TGTGCCAGCAGTTCGGGTCAGGGGGGTTTCCTTTATGGCTACACCTTC. It codes for CASSSGQGGFLYGYTF.

The rearrangement joins TRBV5-1 to TRBJ2-3, with 12 bases aligning to TRBD2. The germline V gene has CDR1 SGHRS and CDR2 YFSETQ. The CDR3 loop spans 17 amino acids. The J segment lost 6 bases and the V segment lost 4 bases, leaving 12 bases of the junction unmatched. CDR3 amino acids: CASSLAQTSGGGDTQYF. DNA of the CDR3: TGCGCCAGCAGCCTAGCTCAGACTAGCGGGGGAGGGGATACGCAGTATTTT.

V and J are TRBV18 and TRBJ2-3; the match to TRBD1 covers 10 bases. Germline V gene data show CDR1 as KGHSH and CDR2 as LQKENI. The CDR3 loop spans 15 amino acids. With V trimmed by 4 bases and J by 3 bases, 4 bases remained unmatched. CDR3 coding DNA: TGTGCCAGCTCACTTCCGGGACAGGGGACAGATACGCAGTATTTT. Protein: CASSLPGQGTDTQYF. Based on the CDR3 plus reference TRBV18 and TRBJ2-3, the full variable domain is NAGVMQNPRHLVRRRGQEARLRCSPMKGHSHVYWYRQLPEEGLKFMVYLQKENIIDESGMPKERFSAEFPKEGPSILRIQQVVRGDSAAYFCASSLPGQGTDTQYFGPGTRLTVL.

This chain connects TRBV12-5 to TRBJ2-7, with TRBD1 matching 7 bases. Germline V lookup: CDR1 LGHNT, CDR2 FRNRAP. Unmatched junction bases numbered 1, after V lost 2 bases and J lost 6 bases. The CDR3 totals 12 residues. CDR3 DNA: TGTGCTAGTGGTTTGCACAGGGGCGAGCAGTACTTC. It specifies CASGLHRGEQYF.

The CDR3 nucleotides read TGTGCCAGCAGCTCCTCGACAGGGAGGTTAGAGACCCAGTACTTC. Protein product: CASSSSTGRLETQYF. V is TRBV6-6 and J is TRBJ2-5, with D tentatively TRBD1 (7 bases). Germline V gives CDR1 MNHNY, CDR2 SVGAGI (reference sequence). Trimming cost V 6 bases and J 4 bases, with 18 bases left between them. The CDR3 is made up of 15 amino acids.

The chain carries TRBV27 and TRBJ1-2; no reliable D call. This CDR3 comprises 16 residues. Germline V gene sequence: CDR1 MNHEY, CDR2 SMNVEV (reference sequence). The germline V and J ends were trimmed by 4 bases and 0 bases, with 15 bases remaining between them. The chain's CDR3 is CASSSMNGKANYGYTF. CDR3 sequence (DNA): TGTGCCAGCAGTTCGATGAACGGGAAAGCTAACTATGGCTACACCTTC.

This sequence joins TRBV7-8 and TRBJ2-5; tentative D call: TRBD1 (6 bases). This CDR3 contains 14 residues. Per germline, CDR1 SGHVS and CDR2 FQNEAQ. The V end lost 4 bases, the J end lost 0 bases, and 9 bases lay between the germline ends. The CDR3 reads CASSSGHHQETQYF. In DNA, the CDR3 is TGTGCCAGCAGCTCGGGACACCACCAAGAGACCCAGTACTTC.

J is TRBJ2-2 and V is TRBV2; 8 bases are shared with TRBD1. Losses at the gene ends were 10 bases for V and 4 bases for J; bases not matched to a gene: 5. The CDR3 runs 13 residues. Germline assignment: CDR1 SNHLY and CDR2 FYNNEI. In nucleotides, the CDR3 is TGTGCCACGCGGACAGGGAGCACCGGGGAGCTGTTTTTT. The encoded protein is CATRTGSTGELFF.

The V and J genes are TRBV18 and TRBJ2-3, with 13 bases lining up with TRBD2. The junction had 1 base not matched to a gene; V was cut back by 3 bases and J by 4 bases. Looked up from germline, CDR1 is KGHSH and CDR2 is LQKENI. CDR3 length: 15 residues. The CDR3 nucleotides are TGTGCCAGCTCACCGACTAGCGGGGGGTCAGATACGCAGTATTTT. It encodes CASSPTSGGSDTQYF.

This chain links TRBV12-5 with TRBJ1-4, with TRBD1 matching 7 bases. The CDR3 contains 18 residues. The germline CDR1 and CDR2 sequences are LGHNT and FRNRAP. The J segment lost 6 bases and the V segment lost 4 bases, leaving 17 bases of the junction unmatched. Here the CDR3 DNA reads TGTGCTAGTGGTTCCCCGGGACAGACGTCCCACAGCTATGAAAAACTGTTTTTT. It codes for CASGSPGQTSHSYEKLFF.

The V gene is TRBV9, the J gene TRBJ2-3; 15 bases map to TRBD2. Germline loops: CDR1 SGDLS, CDR2 YYNGEE. The CDR3 covers 17 residues. Trimming removed 4 bases from V and 1 base from J; junction bases left unmatched: 4. The CDR3 bases are TGTGCCAGCAGCTTTCGGACTAGCGGGGGGGGCACAGATACGCAGTATTTT. Protein sequence: CASSFRTSGGGTDTQYF.

V usage is TRBV7-2 and J usage is TRBJ2-1; no firm D call. The CDR3 contains 13 residues. Germline CDR1 and CDR2: SGHTA and FQGNSA. V was shortened by 1 base and J by 10 bases, with 11 bases between the two germline ends. The chain's CDR3 is CASSLGVSGEQFF. CDR3 DNA sequence: TGTGCCAGCAGCTTAGGAGTTTCCGGGGAGCAGTTCTTC.